This T cell receptor beta chain was profiled in a study of T-cell memory formation after mild COVID-19. General study results and limits: The study detected some responding clones in pre-infection memory, suggesting cross-reactive memory joined.

As for this clonotype: Its cognate antigen is unknown.

Germline V CDR1 and CDR2: SGHTA, FQGNSA. CDR3 length: 16 residues. The V gene lost 5 bases and the J gene lost 7 bases, with 24 bases spanning the gap. Barcoded TCR alpha and TCR beta cDNA libraries with UMIs came from 5'RACE using constant-segment primers. TCRdb called the 5' RACE reads again in MiXCR, with one record for every CDR3 protein. In the table there are a few hundred thousand distinct CDR3 sequences, roughly 22% of which are singletons. This clonotype originated in an adult woman who had mild COVID-19 (a few samples of this study predate the infection). Cell type and time point are not known. This sequence joins TRBV7-2 and TRBJ2-7, with a tentative D call TRBD2 (6 bases). Input material: PBMCs or a T cell subset sorted from them (not recorded which). CDR3 bases: TGTGCCAGCAGCCCACCCGCGGCGGGAAGCTCGGGAGAGCAGTACTTC. Encoded protein: CASSPPAAGSSGEQYF.